These T cell receptor beta chains were read from a single sample in a study of identical twins. One entry per CDR3 protein, called by TCRdb with MiXCR from the 5' RACE reads. Seen here are over 250,000 distinct CDR3 sequences, more than 8% observed once, and the top ten hold 7% to 8.5%. The sample was also reused in another study, on yellow fever vaccine responses in identical twins.

The sequenced sample consisted of CD8+ T cells sorted from blood. These receptors originate from a woman aged 18 to 35 in good health. CDR3s include the opening cysteine and the closing phenylalanine or tryptophan. The D gene is left open where the match is weak. The size of a clone is reported for some rows only, either as once, few or many, or as a class for expanded clones.

j_call,d_call,v_call,clone_size,cdr3_aa,cdr3_nt
TRBJ2-3,NA,TRBV20-1,few,CSAETSTDTQYF,TGCAGTGCCGAGACTAGCACAGATACGCAGTATTTT
TRBJ2-7,NA,TRBV7-9,NA,CASSLRTDSSYEQYF,TGTGCCAGCAGCTTAAGGACCGATAGCTCCTACGAGCAGTACTTC
TRBJ2-7,TRBD1,TRBV27,many,CASSPSTGGVYEQYF,TGTGCCAGCAGTCCAAGCACAGGGGGAGTCTACGAGCAGTACTTC
TRBJ2-2,NA,TRBV11-3,NA,CASSSPGNTNTGELFF,TGTGCCAGCAGCTCACCGGGGAACACGAACACCGGGGAGCTGTTTTTT
TRBJ2-5,NA,TRBV18,NA,CASSDPGHQQETQYF,TGTGCCAGCTCAGATCCGGGACATCAACAAGAGACCCAGTACTTC
TRBJ2-7,NA,TRBV11-2,NA,CASSLEITLSYEQYF,TGTGCCAGCAGCTTAGAGATCACTCTCTCCTACGAGCAGTACTTC
TRBJ2-1,NA,TRBV4-1,many,CASSQAVDGSSYNEQFF,TGCGCCAGCAGCCAAGCGGTCGACGGGAGCTCCTACAATGAGCAGTTCTTC
TRBJ2-3,NA,TRBV3-1,NA,CASRASSTDTQYF,TGTGCCAGCCGGGCCTCTAGCACAGATACGCAGTATTTT
TRBJ2-7,NA,TRBV12-3/TRBV12-4,many,CASSLGTAFYEQYF,TGTGCCAGCAGTCTCGGGACGGCATTTTACGAGCAGTACTTC
TRBJ2-1,NA,TRBV12-3/TRBV12-4,many,CASSQGNNEQFF,TGTGCCAGCAGTCAGGGGAACAATGAGCAGTTCTTC
TRBJ2-4,TRBD1,TRBV9,NA,CASSAQRDRAEAKNIQYF,TGTGCCAGCAGCGCCCAAAGGGACAGGGCGGAGGCCAAAAACATTCAGTACTTC
TRBJ2-1,TRBD1,TRBV5-1,NA,CASTGQGANEQFF,TGCGCCAGTACCGGACAGGGGGCTAATGAGCAGTTCTTC
TRBJ2-1,NA,TRBV3-1,few,CASTQNAGVNEQFF,TGTGCCAGCACCCAAAATGCAGGGGTCAATGAGCAGTTCTTC
TRBJ2-2,NA,TRBV14,NA,CASSQFLAGALTGELFF,TGTGCCAGCAGCCAATTCCTGGCGGGGGCCCTTACCGGGGAGCTGTTTTTT
TRBJ1-1,NA,TRBV6-1,NA,CASTSTANTEAFF,TGTGCCAGCACCTCGACAGCGAACACTGAAGCTTTCTTT
TRBJ2-1,NA,TRBV27,many,CASSLVGGGLNEQFF,TGTGCCAGCAGTTTGGTTGGGGGGGGGCTTAATGAGCAGTTCTTC
TRBJ2-1,TRBD1,TRBV7-6,NA,CASRRAEVSAAAPRGGRTYNEQFF,TGTGCCAGCAGGCGGGCTGAGGTGTCAGCAGCCGCACCCCGAGGGGGCCGGACCTACAATGAGCAGTTCTTC
TRBJ2-7,TRBD2,TRBV19,few,CASSLTSAAYEQYF,TGTGCCAGTAGTCTCACTAGCGCTGCCTACGAGCAGTACTTC
TRBJ2-7,TRBD2,TRBV11-2,many,CASSSLTSGYEQYF,TGTGCCAGCAGCTCTCTGACTAGCGGTTACGAGCAGTACTTC
TRBJ2-7,TRBD1,TRBV27,NA,CASNPTGAAYEQYF,TGTGCCAGCAACCCGACAGGGGCGGCCTACGAGCAGTACTTC
TRBJ2-2,TRBD2,TRBV29-1,many,CSAQGGGRDTGELFF,TGCAGCGCCCAAGGCGGGGGACGAGACACCGGGGAGCTGTTTTTT
TRBJ2-7,NA,TRBV20-1,many,CSAMGLSSYEQYF,TGCAGTGCTATGGGACTTTCTTCCTACGAGCAGTACTTC
TRBJ2-2,NA,TRBV27,NA,CASSLGRVGGGELFF,TGTGCCAGCAGTTTAGGCAGGGTGGGTGGCGGGGAGCTGTTTTTT
TRBJ2-1,NA,TRBV28,NA,CASNFIWDNEQFF,TGTGCCAGCAATTTCATTTGGGACAATGAGCAGTTCTTC
TRBJ2-7,NA,TRBV9,NA,CASSPGGGVNYEQYF,TGTGCCAGCAGCCCCGGCGGCGGGGTGAACTACGAGCAGTACTTC
TRBJ2-7,NA,TRBV5-4,NA,CASSRWGVQNEQYF,TGTGCCAGCAGCCGATGGGGTGTGCAGAACGAGCAGTACTTC
TRBJ1-5,NA,TRBV7-8,many,CASSNTLNWEPQHF,TGTGCCAGCAGCAACACCTTGAACTGGGAGCCCCAGCATTTT
TRBJ2-1,NA,TRBV29-1,NA,CSVNYDRNNYNEQFF,TGCAGCGTCAACTATGACAGGAACAACTACAATGAGCAGTTCTTC
TRBJ2-7,TRBD2,TRBV11-2,NA,CATSTSGRTEQYF,TGTGCCACTTCGACTAGCGGGAGAACAGAGCAGTACTTC
TRBJ2-7,NA,TRBV29-1,few,CSVAKWGSEQYF,TGCAGCGTTGCGAAGTGGGGAAGCGAGCAGTACTTC
TRBJ2-5,NA,TRBV21-1,few,CASLLWGGQETQYF,TGTGCCAGCCTGTTGTGGGGGGGACAAGAGACCCAGTACTTC
TRBJ1-1,TRBD1,TRBV12-3/TRBV12-4,many,CASSSRTGAEAFF,TGTGCCAGCAGTTCAAGGACAGGGGCTGAAGCTTTCTTT
TRBJ2-1,NA,TRBV30,many,CAWSELKNEQFF,TGTGCCTGGAGCGAACTAAAGAATGAGCAGTTCTTC
TRBJ2-5,TRBD1,TRBV12-3/TRBV12-4,many,CASSPTSGQGQETQYF,TGTGCCAGCAGTCCAACGTCTGGACAGGGCCAAGAGACCCAGTACTTC
TRBJ1-2,NA,TRBV12-3/TRBV12-4,NA,CASSLARGGNYGYTF,TGTGCCAGCAGTTTAGCGCGGGGGGGTAACTATGGCTACACCTTC
TRBJ2-7,NA,TRBV7-8,NA,CASSSGTHLYEQYF,TGTGCCAGCAGCTCGGGGACCCATCTCTACGAGCAGTACTTC